Shown below are 16 T cell receptor beta chains from a single sample sequenced in a study of T cell clusters in autoimmune cytopenias. Multiplex touch-down PCR amplified TRB using TRB-A and TRB-B pools in one tube. Each CDR3 protein gets one entry in TCRdb, which reprocessed the multiplex PCR reads and gives no DNA. The sample has about 4,800 distinct CDR3 sequences. Roughly 38,000 genome equivalents of blood DNA were amplified for TRB. Material for sequencing was peripheral blood. The receptors stem from a human donor with an autoimmune cytopenia or autoimmune hepatitis (not recorded which).

Judged by frequency, this clonotype is medium-sized. CDR3 protein: CASRPSDGYSGNTIYF. V usage is TRBV6-1 and J usage is TRBJ1-3. The germline V gene has CDR1 MNHNS and CDR2 SASEGT. The CDR3 has 16 amino acids.

The chain employs TRBV6-5 and TRBJ1-6; TCRdb returns TRBD1, unconfirmable since there is no DNA. Germline CDR1 MNHEY, CDR2 SVGAGI. The CDR3 has 17 amino acids. The CDR3 loop is CASRATALSSYNSPLHF.

The chain couples TRBV5-6 to TRBJ2-5; TCRdb proposes TRBD2, but this gene call is untestable without DNA. The length of the CDR3 is 18 residues. The germline V gene encodes CDR1 SGHDT and CDR2 YYEEEE. The CDR3 sequence: CASSLGGLAGGPKETQYF.

This clonotype is classed as medium-sized (0.01 to 0.1%) by frequency. This sequence joins TRBV7-2 and TRBJ2-5; the TCRdb D gene call, TRBD2, has no DNA to confirm it. The V gene's germline CDR1 is SGHTA and CDR2 FQGNSA. CDR3 length: 16 residues. This CDR3 reads CASSLAGPPPGETQYF.

Measured by frequency, this clonotype is large. This chain connects TRBV7-6 to TRBJ2-5; there is no DNA to check the TCRdb D call of TRBD1. From germline, CDR1 is SGHVS and CDR2 FNYEAQ. The CDR3 length is 14 residues. The CDR3 protein is CASSFGTGFETQYF. The full variable domain, in which reference TRBV7-6 and TRBJ2-5 provide the parts outside the CDR3, is GAGVSQSPRYKVTKRGQDVALRCDPISGHVSLYWYRQALGQGPEFLTYFNYEAQQDKSGLPNDRFSAERPEGSISTLTIQRTEQRDSAMYRCASSFGTGFETQYFGPGTRLLVL.

This clonotype ranks as medium-sized in terms of frequency. The chain employs TRBV30 and TRBJ2-6. The CDR3 sequence is 18 residues long. CDR1 GTSNPN and CDR2 SVGIG come from the germline V gene (reference sequence). This chain's CDR3 is CAWSVLRGTASGANVLTF.

This chain uses TRBV7-2 with TRBJ2-3; the TRBD2 assignment by TCRdb is unverifiable without DNA. The germline CDR1 and CDR2 sequences are SGHTA and FQGNSA. This CDR3 contains 15 residues. CDR3 region: CASSPRAGGTDTQYF.

This clonotype is medium-sized (0.01 to 0.1%) by frequency. V and J are TRBV20-1 and TRBJ2-3; the D call from TCRdb, TRBD1, cannot be confirmed without DNA. This CDR3 is 16 amino acids long. Germline V lookup: CDR1 DFQATT, CDR2 SNEGSKA (reference sequence). CDR3 in amino acids: CSAPIRVAGRIDTQYF.

The chain is built from TRBV14 and TRBJ2-1; with no DNA, the TCRdb D assignment of TRBD1 cannot be verified. CDR3 size: 13 residues. CDR1 SGHDN and CDR2 FVKESK come from the germline V gene. CDR3 protein: CASRDRGVGEQFF.

Judged by frequency, this clonotype is medium-sized. The rearrangement links TRBV5-4 to TRBJ1-2; TCRdb proposes TRBD1, but this gene call is untestable without DNA. The length of the CDR3 is 16 residues. The V gene's germline CDR1 is SGHNT and CDR2 YYREEE (reference sequence). This chain's CDR3 is CASTNGGQGAFYGYTF.

This clonotype is classed as medium-sized by frequency. V gene TRBV30 combines with J gene TRBJ2-2; the TRBD1 assignment by TCRdb is unverifiable without DNA. This CDR3 is built from 14 residues. Germline CDR1 is GTSNPN and CDR2 is SVGIG (reference sequence). The CDR3 is CAWSSGRRTGELFF.

The chain employs TRBV11-2 and TRBJ2-3; TCRdb's assignment of TRBD2 cannot be checked, as there is no DNA. Germline CDR1 reads SGHAT; CDR2 reads FQNNGV. This CDR3 comprises 15 residues. CDR3: CASSLLAGGADTQYF.

This clonotype registers medium-sized (0.01 to 0.1%) by frequency. The rearrangement uses TRBV19 and TRBJ1-1; TCRdb picks TRBD1, but there is no DNA to check that call. The CDR3 covers 16 residues. Germline values: CDR1 LNHDA, CDR2 SQIVND (reference sequence). The chain's CDR3 is CASRPTDRVSNTEAFF. Drawing the rest from reference TRBV19 and TRBJ1-1, the complete variable domain is DGGITQSPKYLFRKEGQNVTLSCEQNLNHDAMYWYRQDPGQGLRLIYYSQIVNDFQKGDIAEGYSVSREKKESFPLTVTSAQKNPTAFYLCASRPTDRVSNTEAFFGQGTRLTVV.

According to its frequency, this clonotype is medium-sized (0.01 to 0.1%). The CDR3 loop is CASSYSRTGGGYGYTF. The rearrangement uses TRBV6-5 and TRBJ1-2; TCRdb returns TRBD1, unconfirmable since there is no DNA. This CDR3 spans 16 amino acids. Per germline, CDR1 MNHEY and CDR2 SVGAGI.

This clonotype is deemed medium-sized (0.01 to 0.1%) by its frequency. The V call is TRBV6-5, the J call TRBJ1-6. The CDR3 spans 14 residues. Germline V gene sequence: CDR1 MNHEY, CDR2 SVGAGI. Here the CDR3 reads CASSYGEFHSPLHF.

The chain is built from TRBV15 and TRBJ2-2; TCRdb indicates TRBD1, and absent DNA this call remains unverified. This CDR3 is 14 amino acids long. Germline assignment: CDR1 LNHNV and CDR2 YYDKDF (reference sequence). The CDR3 sequence: CATSRGGAVGELFF.